A single sample gave rise to the 24 T cell receptor beta chains below, sequenced in a study of regulatory T cells in long-lasting Graves disease. Combining iRepertoire HTBI primers with Arm-PCR of CDR3 regions, the authors built TCR beta libraries. TCRdb re-derived calls from the multiplex PCR reads in MiXCR, one entry per CDR3 protein. The data contain approximately 380,000 distinct CDR3 sequences, less than 25% of them seen just once; the ten biggest clones take up 20% to 25%. The time point: persistent/refractory GD, antithyroid drugs over 5 years with positive TRAb. Generation of the TCR library employed RNA extracted from PBMCs. Sequencing was performed on peripheral blood mononuclear cells (PBMCs), taken when the disease was refractory, from a patient treated with antithyroid drugs. These receptors all stem from a female donor with Graves disease.

On this clonotype itself: A read error is possible here, since a much larger clone lies one base away. V and J are TRBV7-2 and TRBJ2-7; 9 positions match TRBD1. Germline trimming cut 5 bases from V and 3 bases from J; bases unmatched to any gene: 5. Germline CDR1 and CDR2: SGHTA and FQGNSA. The CDR3 is 14 amino acids. As DNA, the CDR3 is TGTGCCAGCAGCCGACCGGGACAGGGCTACGAGCAGTACTTC. It codes for CASSRPGQGYEQYF.

A remark on this clonotype: A much larger clone is a single base away; this may be a read error. V and J are TRBV20-1 and TRBJ2-4, with D tentatively TRBD2 (6 bases). Looked up from germline, CDR1 is DFQATT and CDR2 is SNEGSKA (reference sequence). The CDR3 runs to 13 residues. Trimming took off 5 bases at V and 6 bases at J, with 14 bases between the two ends. The chain's CDR3 is CSAQPGLPNIQYF. The CDR3, as DNA: TGCAGTGCTCAACCGGGACTTCCAAACATTCAGTACTTC.

This clonotype was found a few times. The chain is built from TRBV9 and TRBJ1-2, with TRBD1 matching over 9 bases. V trimming: 0 bases; J trimming: 3 bases; junction bases outside the gene matches: 0. The CDR3 is made up of 14 amino acids. Germline V gene sequence: CDR1 SGDLS, CDR2 YYNGEE. CDR3 in amino acids: CASSVGTGDYGYTF. Here the CDR3 DNA reads TGTGCCAGCAGCGTAGGGACAGGGGACTATGGCTACACCTTC.

The V and J genes are TRBV14 and TRBJ2-7, with TRBD1 matching over 9 bases. The J segment lost 3 bases and the V segment lost 1 base, leaving 10 bases of the junction unmatched. The CDR3 spans 17 residues. CDR1 is SGHDN and CDR2 is FVKESK in the germline V gene. This CDR3 is CASSQAPGQGLNYEQYF. The CDR3 DNA is TGTGCCAGCAGCCAAGCCCCGGGACAGGGATTAAACTACGAGCAGTACTTC. Based on the CDR3 plus reference TRBV14 and TRBJ2-7, the full variable domain is EAGVTQFPSHSVIEKGQTVTLRCDPISGHDNLYWYRRVMGKEIKFLLHFVKESKQDESGMPNNRFLAERTGGTYSTLKVQPAELEDSGVYFCASSQAPGQGLNYEQYFGPGTRLTVT.

The V and J genes are TRBV5-5 and TRBJ1-1, with TRBD1 matching over 7 bases. Trimming at V came to 3 bases and at J to 4 bases, leaving 6 bases not matched to a gene. Germline assignment: CDR1 SGHKS and CDR2 YYEKEE (reference sequence). This CDR3 is 14 amino acids long. The CDR3 sequence is CASSWGQLRTEAFF. The CDR3 coding sequence is TGTGCCAGCAGCTGGGGACAGCTCCGCACTGAAGCTTTCTTT.

About this clonotype: A clone one base away is much larger, so this may be a read error. This chain links TRBV6-5 with TRBJ2-5, with D tentatively TRBD2 (6 bases). The V gene lost 0 bases and the J gene lost 5 bases, with 13 bases spanning the gap. Per germline, CDR1 MNHEY and CDR2 SVGAGI. The CDR3 loop spans 15 amino acids. The CDR3 DNA is TGTGCCAGCAGTTACTCACGGGGAGGAGGGGAGACCCAGTACTTC. It translates to CASSYSRGGGETQYF.

This clonotype was counted between two and nine times. The chain links TRBV29-1 to TRBJ2-7; a weak D match, TRBD2 (5 bases). CDR1 and CDR2 (germline): SQVTM, ANQGSEA. The CDR3 length is 12 residues. V was clipped by 3 bases and J by 3 bases, with 9 bases between them. The CDR3 DNA is TGCAGCGTTGATGGGGAGAACTACGAGCAGTACTTC. Translated, it gives CSVDGENYEQYF.

The V and J genes are TRBV12-3 or TRBV12-4 and TRBJ2-2; 8 nucleotides align to TRBD1. V dropped 5 bases and J dropped 7; count of bases not matched to a gene: 6. This CDR3 region has 14 residues. The DNA of the CDR3 is TGTGCCAGCAGTCCGAGGACAGGGTACGGGGAGCTGTTTTTT. This encodes CASSPRTGYGELFF.

Details on this clonotype: A far larger clone is a single base away, which makes a read error likely. The chain carries TRBV7-9 and TRBJ1-1, with no clear D. Germline CDR1 is SEHNR and CDR2 is FQNEAQ (reference sequence). CDR3 size: 12 residues. The V and J ends lost 4 bases and 8 bases respectively, with 11 bases between them. The CDR3 nucleotides read TGTGCCAGCAGCTCAGTAACAACAGAAGCTTTCTTT. It yields the protein CASSSVTTEAFF.

This clonotype occurred many times. This chain uses TRBV7-2 with TRBJ2-7, with TRBD2 matching over 8 bases. After removal of 5 bases from V and 9 bases from J, the junction contained 18 bases not matched to a gene. This CDR3 has 16 residues. Germline V gene sequence: CDR1 SGHTA, CDR2 FQGNSA. The CDR3 DNA reads TGTGCCAGCAGCCCCTTAGCGGGAAAAACAAAATGGGGGCAGTACTTC. This encodes CASSPLAGKTKWGQYF.

This clonotype has only a few counts. The rearrangement joins TRBV7-9 to TRBJ2-7; D uncertain. Trimming shortened V by 5 bases and J by 7 bases, and 12 bases separated the two germline ends. CDR3 size: 12 residues. The germline CDR1 and CDR2 sequences are SEHNR and FQNEAQ (reference sequence). CDR3 bases: TGTGCCAGCAGCCAAGACTCAGGAGAGCAGTACTTC. It translates to CASSQDSGEQYF.

This clonotype was detected only a few times. The chain is built from TRBV25-1 and TRBJ2-1; possible D gene TRBD1, 6 bases. The V and J ends lost 4 bases and 5 bases respectively, with 15 bases between them. Germline V gene sequence: CDR1 MGHDK, CDR2 SYGVNS. This CDR3 spans 15 amino acids. CDR3 bases: TGTGCCAGCAGTGTACCGGGACAAGTGAACAATGAGCAGTTCTTC. It translates to CASSVPGQVNNEQFF.

J is TRBJ1-4 and V is TRBV27; no firm D call. V was pared by 11 bases and J by 0 bases, with 31 bases between. The germline CDR1 and CDR2 sequences are MNHEY and SMNVEV (reference sequence). This CDR3 spans 20 amino acids. The CDR3 protein is CAALINHRWLRQTTNEKLFF. Here the CDR3 DNA reads TGTGCCGCGCTCATAAATCATCGGTGGCTTCGACAAACAACTAATGAAAAACTGTTTTTT.

This clonotype was recorded a few times. The genes are TRBV15 and TRBJ2-7; 9 positions match TRBD1. The CDR3 contains 15 residues. Germline V gives CDR1 LNHNV, CDR2 YYDKDF (reference sequence). With 5 bases clipped from V and 0 bases from J, the junction kept 5 bases outside the gene matches. The DNA for the CDR3 is TGTGCCACCAGCCCGGGACAGGGCCGCTCCTACGAGCAGTACTTC. Translation: CATSPGQGRSYEQYF.

The V call is TRBV5-5, the J call TRBJ2-7; 9 bases agree with TRBD1. The CDR3 length is 19 residues. Germline V gene sequence: CDR1 SGHKS, CDR2 YYEKEE (reference sequence). With 0 bases clipped from V and 5 bases from J, the junction kept 18 bases outside the gene matches. Here the CDR3 reads CASSLEFFYVYTGGDEQYF. The CDR3 coding sequence is TGTGCCAGCAGCTTGGAATTCTTCTATGTATACACAGGGGGCGACGAGCAGTACTTC.

Worth noting for this clonotype: A much larger clone lies a single base off, so this may be a read error. The chain uses TRBV7-2 and TRBJ1-2; D is ambiguous. Deletions cut 5 bases from V and 2 bases from J, with 18 bases between. Germline V gene data show CDR1 as SGHTA and CDR2 as FQGNSA. This CDR3 comprises 16 residues. The CDR3 is CASSLREVRGNYGYTF. In DNA, the CDR3 is TGTGCCAGCAGCCTTAGGGAGGTGCGGGGAAACTATGGCTACACCTTC. The full variable domain, in which reference TRBV7-2 and TRBJ1-2 provide the parts outside the CDR3, is GAGVSQSPSNKVTEKGKDVELRCDPISGHTALYWYRQSLGQGLEFLIYFQGNSAPDKSGLPSDRFSAERTGGSVSTLTIQRTQQEDSAVYLCASSLREVRGNYGYTFGSGTRLTVV.

CDR3 DNA: TGCAGTGCTTGGGCAGGGGCGAACACTGAAGCTTTCTTT. Protein sequence: CSAWAGANTEAFF. This sequence joins TRBV20-1 and TRBJ1-1; weak D call: TRBD1 (6 bases). Germline V gives CDR1 DFQATT, CDR2 SNEGSKA (reference sequence). Trimming removed 5 bases at V and 1 base at J, with 11 bases between. The CDR3 runs to 13 residues.

This clonotype was seen ten or more times. This chain uses TRBV28 with TRBJ2-7; no clear D gene. The germline CDR1 and CDR2 sequences are MDHEN and SYDVKM. This CDR3 comprises 12 residues. The V end was cut by 4 bases, the J end by 2 bases, with 6 bases between. In DNA form, the CDR3 reads TGTGCCAGCAGTTCCCACCCCTACGAGCAGTACTTC. This codes for CASSSHPYEQYF.

As regards this clonotype: With a much larger clone just one base away, this may be a read error. This chain links TRBV6-5 with TRBJ2-7; a weak D match, TRBD1 (5 bases). Germline V gene data show CDR1 as MNHEY and CDR2 as SVGAGI. The CDR3 has 15 amino acids. V shed 2 bases and J shed 5 bases, with 16 bases lying between them. As DNA, the CDR3 is TGTGCCAGCAGTTACGACAGAAGTGGGTCCCACGAGCAGTACTTC. It is translated as CASSYDRSGSHEQYF.

This chain uses TRBV9 with TRBJ1-6; D not resolved. The CDR3 totals 14 residues. The germline V and J ends were trimmed by 3 bases and 10 bases, with 14 bases remaining between them. The germline V gene has CDR1 SGDLS and CDR2 YYNGEE. CDR3 in DNA: TGTGCCAGCAGCGCAAAAGGGTTAGGATCACCCCTCCACTTT. Translation: CASSAKGLGSPLHF.

This clonotype is a singleton in its sample. Since no conserved phenylalanine or tryptophan closes the CDR3, a read error is the likely cause. In DNA form, the CDR3 reads TGTGCCAGCAGTTTAGACAGAGATCAGCCCCAGCATCTT. Its translation is CASSLDRDQPQHL. The chain has TRBV27 and TRBJ1-5; D possibly corresponds to TRBD1 (5 bases). The CDR3 is made up of 13 amino acids. The V end lost 2 bases, the J end lost 5 bases, and 7 bases lay between the germline ends. Germline V gene data show CDR1 as MNHEY and CDR2 as SMNVEV (reference sequence).

The chain carries TRBV9 and TRBJ2-7; TRBD2 might be the D (5 bases). The CDR3 runs 15 residues. Trimming left V 4 bases short and J 0 bases short, with 14 bases between. Per germline, CDR1 SGDLS and CDR2 YYNGEE. The CDR3 DNA is TGTGCCAGCAGCCCCATGGGAGCGGACTCCTACGAGCAGTACTTC. Translation: CASSPMGADSYEQYF.

The chain recombines TRBV3-1 with TRBJ1-1; weak D call: TRBD1 (5 bases). V was clipped by 1 base and J by 1 base, with 10 bases between them. This CDR3 comprises 15 residues. Germline CDR1 and CDR2: LGHDT and YNNKEL (reference sequence). The CDR3 reads CASSQAGTPNTEAFF. CDR3 bases: TGTGCCAGCAGCCAAGCCGGGACCCCGAACACTGAAGCTTTCTTT.

This clonotype appeared many times. This chain uses TRBV19 with TRBJ1-4; D gene ambiguous. The V and J ends lost 3 bases and 5 bases respectively, with 7 bases between them. The CDR3 covers 13 residues. Germline values: CDR1 LNHDA, CDR2 SQIVND (reference sequence). CDR3 bases: TGTGCCAGTAGTATGTGGCGAAATGAAAAACTGTTTTTT. This codes for CASSMWRNEKLFF. Full variable domain (missing parts from reference TRBV19 and TRBJ1-4): DGGITQSPKYLFRKEGQNVTLSCEQNLNHDAMYWYRQDPGQGLRLIYYSQIVNDFQKGDIAEGYSVSREKKESFPLTVTSAQKNPTAFYLCASSMWRNEKLFFGSGTQLSVL.